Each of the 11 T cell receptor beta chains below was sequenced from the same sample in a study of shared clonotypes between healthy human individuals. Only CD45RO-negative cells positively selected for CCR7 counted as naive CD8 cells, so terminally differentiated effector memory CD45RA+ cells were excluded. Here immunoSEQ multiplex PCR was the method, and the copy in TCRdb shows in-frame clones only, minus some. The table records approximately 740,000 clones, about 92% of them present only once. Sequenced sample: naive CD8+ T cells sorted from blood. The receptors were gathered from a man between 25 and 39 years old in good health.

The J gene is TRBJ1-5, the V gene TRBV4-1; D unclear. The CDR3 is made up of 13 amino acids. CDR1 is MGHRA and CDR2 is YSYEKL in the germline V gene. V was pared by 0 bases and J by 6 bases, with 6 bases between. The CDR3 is CASSQEGGQPQHF. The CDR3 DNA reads TGCGCCAGCAGCCAAGAGGGAGGTCAGCCCCAGCATTTT.

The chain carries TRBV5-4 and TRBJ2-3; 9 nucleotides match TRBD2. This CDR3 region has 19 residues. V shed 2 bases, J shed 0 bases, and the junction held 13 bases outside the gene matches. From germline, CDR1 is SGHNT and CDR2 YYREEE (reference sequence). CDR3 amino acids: CASSLLELLAGISTDTQYF. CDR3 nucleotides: TGTGCCAGCAGCTTATTGGAGCTTCTAGCGGGGATTAGCACAGATACGCAGTATTTT.

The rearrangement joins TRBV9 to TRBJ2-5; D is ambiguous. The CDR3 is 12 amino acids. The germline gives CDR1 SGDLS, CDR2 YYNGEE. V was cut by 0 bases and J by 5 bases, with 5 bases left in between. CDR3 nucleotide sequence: TGTGCCAGCAGCGTAGACGAGGAGACCCAGTACTTC. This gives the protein CASSVDEETQYF.

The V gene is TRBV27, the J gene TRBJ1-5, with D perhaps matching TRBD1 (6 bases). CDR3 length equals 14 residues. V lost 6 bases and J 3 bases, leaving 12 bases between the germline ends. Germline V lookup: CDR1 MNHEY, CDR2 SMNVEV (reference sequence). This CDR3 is CASRTGQPNQPQHF. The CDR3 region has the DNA TGTGCCAGCAGAACAGGACAGCCCAATCAGCCCCAGCATTTT.

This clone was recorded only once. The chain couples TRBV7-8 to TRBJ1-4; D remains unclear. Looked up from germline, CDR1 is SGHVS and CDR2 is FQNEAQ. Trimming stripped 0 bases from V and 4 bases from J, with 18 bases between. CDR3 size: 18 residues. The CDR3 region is CASSLAPPHTQRNEKLFF. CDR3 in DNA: TGTGCCAGCAGCTTAGCCCCTCCCCACACACAACGTAATGAAAAACTGTTTTTT.

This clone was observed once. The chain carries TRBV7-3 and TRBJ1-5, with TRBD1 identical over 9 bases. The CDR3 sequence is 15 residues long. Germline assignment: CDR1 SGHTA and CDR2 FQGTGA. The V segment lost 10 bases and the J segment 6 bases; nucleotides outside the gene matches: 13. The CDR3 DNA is TGTGCCACCCCACTCGGACAGGGGTTAGGTCAGCCCCAGCATTTT. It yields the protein CATPLGQGLGQPQHF.

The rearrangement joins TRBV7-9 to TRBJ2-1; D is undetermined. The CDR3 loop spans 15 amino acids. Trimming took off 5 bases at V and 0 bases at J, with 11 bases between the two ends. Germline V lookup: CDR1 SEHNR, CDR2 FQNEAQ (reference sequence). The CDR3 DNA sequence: TGTGCCAGCAGCCCAACCCTAAACTCCTACAATGAGCAGTTCTTC. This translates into CASSPTLNSYNEQFF.

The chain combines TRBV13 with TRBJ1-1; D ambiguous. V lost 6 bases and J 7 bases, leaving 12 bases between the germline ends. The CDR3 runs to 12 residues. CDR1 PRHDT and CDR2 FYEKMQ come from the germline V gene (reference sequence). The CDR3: CASRGLDNEAFF. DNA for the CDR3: TGTGCCAGCAGAGGGCTTGACAATGAAGCTTTCTTT.

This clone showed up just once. The CDR3 DNA follows: TGTGCCACCAGCAGAGATCGCGGCGGATCTGGGGCCAACGTCCTGACTTTC. It specifies CATSRDRGGSGANVLTF. This rearrangement joins TRBV15 to TRBJ2-6; D is unclear. The V gene's germline CDR1 is LNHNV and CDR2 YYDKDF (reference sequence). The CDR3 covers 17 residues. V lost 0 bases, J lost 1 base, and 10 bases lay in between.

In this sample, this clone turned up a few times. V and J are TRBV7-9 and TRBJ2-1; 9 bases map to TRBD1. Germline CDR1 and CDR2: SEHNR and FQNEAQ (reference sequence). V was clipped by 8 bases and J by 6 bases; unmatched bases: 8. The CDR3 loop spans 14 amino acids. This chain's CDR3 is CASRPGQGLNEQFF. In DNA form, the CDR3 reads TGTGCCAGCCGCCCGGGACAGGGCCTCAATGAGCAGTTCTTC.

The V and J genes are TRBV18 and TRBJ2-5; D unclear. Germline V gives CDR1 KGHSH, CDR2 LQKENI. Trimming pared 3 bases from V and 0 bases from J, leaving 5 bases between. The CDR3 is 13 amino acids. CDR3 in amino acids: CASSPENQETQYF. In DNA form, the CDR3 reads TGTGCCAGCTCACCTGAGAACCAAGAGACCCAGTACTTC.